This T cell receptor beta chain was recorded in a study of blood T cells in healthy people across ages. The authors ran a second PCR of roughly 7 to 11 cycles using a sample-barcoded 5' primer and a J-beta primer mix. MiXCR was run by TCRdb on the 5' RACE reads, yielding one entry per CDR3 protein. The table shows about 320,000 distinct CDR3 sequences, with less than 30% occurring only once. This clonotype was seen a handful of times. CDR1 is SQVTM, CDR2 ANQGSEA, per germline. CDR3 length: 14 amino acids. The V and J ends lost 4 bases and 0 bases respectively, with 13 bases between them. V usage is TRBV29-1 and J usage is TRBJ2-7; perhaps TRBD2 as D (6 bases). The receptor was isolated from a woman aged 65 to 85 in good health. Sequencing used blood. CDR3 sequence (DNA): TGCAGCGTTGGTTGGGGACTGCGCTCCTACGAGCAGTACTTC. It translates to CSVGWGLRSYEQYF.